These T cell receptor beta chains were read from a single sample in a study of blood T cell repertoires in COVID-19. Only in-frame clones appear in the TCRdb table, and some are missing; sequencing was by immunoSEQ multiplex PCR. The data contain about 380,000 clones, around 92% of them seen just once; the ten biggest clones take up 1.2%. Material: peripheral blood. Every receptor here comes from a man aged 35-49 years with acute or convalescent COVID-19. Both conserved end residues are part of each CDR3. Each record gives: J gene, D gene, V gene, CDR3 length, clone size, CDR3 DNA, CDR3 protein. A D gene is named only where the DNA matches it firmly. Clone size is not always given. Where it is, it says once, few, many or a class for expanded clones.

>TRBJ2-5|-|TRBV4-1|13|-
TGCGCCAGCAGCCAACTTGGGCCAGAGACCCAGTACTTC
CASSQLGPETQYF
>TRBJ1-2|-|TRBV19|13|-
TGTGCCAGTAGTCTCCAGGGGTTGCGGGGCTACACCTTC
CASSLQGLRGYTF
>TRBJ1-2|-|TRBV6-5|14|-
TGTGCCAGCAGGCTCCAACAGGGCACGTATGGCTACACCTTC
CASRLQQGTYGYTF
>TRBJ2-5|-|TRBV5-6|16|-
TGTGCCAGCAGCATCGCGATACAGGGTTACCAAGAGACCCAGTACTTC
CASSIAIQGYQETQYF
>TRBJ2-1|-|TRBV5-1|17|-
TGCGCCAGCAGCCAAGGAGCGGACCCGAGCTCCTACAATGAGCAGTTCTTC
CASSQGADPSSYNEQFF
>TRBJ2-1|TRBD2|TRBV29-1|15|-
TGCAGCGTTTTTAGGAGGGAGGGCCCCTACAATGAGCAGTTCTTC
CSVFRREGPYNEQFF
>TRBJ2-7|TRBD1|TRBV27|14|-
TGTGCCAGCAGTCACCAGACAGGGGGCTACGAGCAGTACTTC
CASSHQTGGYEQYF
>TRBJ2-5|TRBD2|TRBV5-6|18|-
TGTGCCAGCAGCTTGTTTTCACTAGCGGGATTTAATTGGGAGACCCAGTACTTC
CASSLFSLAGFNWETQYF
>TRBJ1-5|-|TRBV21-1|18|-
TGTGCCAGCAGCGCAACCTCCGACGGAGATCCGGGCAATCAGCCCCAGCATTTT
CASSATSDGDPGNQPQHF
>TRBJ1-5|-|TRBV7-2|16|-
TGTGCCAGCAGCTTAGTCGGCAGGGGAGGCAATCAGCCCCAGCATTTT
CASSLVGRGGNQPQHF
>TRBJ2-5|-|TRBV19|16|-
TGTGCCAGCATCGGGGGACCCTCGAGTTCGGGGGAGACCCAGTACTTC
CASIGGPSSSGETQYF
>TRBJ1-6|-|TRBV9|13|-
TGTGCCAGCAGCGAGCTCAGGGATTCACCCCTCCACTTT
CASSELRDSPLHF
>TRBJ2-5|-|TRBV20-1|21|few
TGCAGTGCTAGTATCCTTCCTCAAGCGTTACGATCAACAGGGACACAAGAGACCCAGTACTTC
CSASILPQALRSTGTQETQYF
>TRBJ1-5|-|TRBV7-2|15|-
TGTGCCAGCAGCTTAACAGGGTTGAGCAATCAGCCCCAGCATTTT
CASSLTGLSNQPQHF